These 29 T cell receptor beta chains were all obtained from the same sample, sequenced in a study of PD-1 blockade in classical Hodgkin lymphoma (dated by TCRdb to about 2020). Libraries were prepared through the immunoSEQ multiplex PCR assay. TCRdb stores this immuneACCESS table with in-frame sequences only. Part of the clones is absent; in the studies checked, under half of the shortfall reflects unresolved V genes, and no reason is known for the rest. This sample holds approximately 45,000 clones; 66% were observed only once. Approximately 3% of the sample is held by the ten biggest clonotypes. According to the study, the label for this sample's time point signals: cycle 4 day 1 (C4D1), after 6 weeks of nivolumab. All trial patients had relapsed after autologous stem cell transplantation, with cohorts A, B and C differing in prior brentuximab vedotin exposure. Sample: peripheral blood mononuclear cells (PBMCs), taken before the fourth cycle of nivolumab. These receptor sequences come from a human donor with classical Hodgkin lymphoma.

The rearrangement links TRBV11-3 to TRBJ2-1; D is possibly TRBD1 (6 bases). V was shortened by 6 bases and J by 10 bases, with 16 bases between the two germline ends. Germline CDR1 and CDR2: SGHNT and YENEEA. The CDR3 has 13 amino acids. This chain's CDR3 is CASRSSDSREQFF. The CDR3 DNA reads TGTGCCAGCAGATCTTCGGACAGCCGGGAGCAGTTCTTC.

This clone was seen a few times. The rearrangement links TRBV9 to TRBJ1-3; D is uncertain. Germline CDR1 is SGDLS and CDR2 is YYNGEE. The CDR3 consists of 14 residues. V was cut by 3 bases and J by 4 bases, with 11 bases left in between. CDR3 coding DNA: TGTGCCAGCAGCGCGCGAGCTGAGGGAAACACCATATATTTT. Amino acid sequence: CASSARAEGNTIYF.

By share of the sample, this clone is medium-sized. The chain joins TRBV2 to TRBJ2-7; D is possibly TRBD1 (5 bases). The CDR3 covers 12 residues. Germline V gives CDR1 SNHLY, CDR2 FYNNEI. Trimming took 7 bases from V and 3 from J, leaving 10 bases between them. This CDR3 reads CASTRVDYEQYF. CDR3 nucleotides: TGTGCCAGCACCAGGGTAGACTACGAGCAGTACTTC. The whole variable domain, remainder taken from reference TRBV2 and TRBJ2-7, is EPEVTQTPSHQVTQMGQEVILRCVPISNHLYFYWYRQILGQKVEFLVSFYNNEISEKSEIFDDQFSVERPDGSNFTLKIRSTKLEDSAMYFCASTRVDYEQYFGPGTRLTVT.

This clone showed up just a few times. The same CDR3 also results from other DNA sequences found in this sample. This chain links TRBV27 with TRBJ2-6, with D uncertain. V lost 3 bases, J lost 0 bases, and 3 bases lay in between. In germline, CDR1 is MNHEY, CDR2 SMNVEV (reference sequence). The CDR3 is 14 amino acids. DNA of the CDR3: TGTGCCAGCAGTTTGAGCTCTGGGGCCAACGTCCTGACTTTC. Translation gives CASSLSSGANVLTF. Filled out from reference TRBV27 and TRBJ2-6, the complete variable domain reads EAQVTQNPRYLITVTGKKLTVTCSQNMNHEYMSWYRQDPGLGLRQIYYSMNVEVTDKGDVPEGYKVSRKEKRNFPLILESPSPNQTSLYFCASSLSSGANVLTFGAGSRLTVL.

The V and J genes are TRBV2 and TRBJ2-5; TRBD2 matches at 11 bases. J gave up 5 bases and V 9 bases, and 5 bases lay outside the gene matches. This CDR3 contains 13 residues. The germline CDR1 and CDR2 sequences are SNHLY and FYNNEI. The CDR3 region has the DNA TGTGCCAGTAGCGGGGGGGCCGGGGAGACCCAGTACTTC. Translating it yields CASSGGAGETQYF.

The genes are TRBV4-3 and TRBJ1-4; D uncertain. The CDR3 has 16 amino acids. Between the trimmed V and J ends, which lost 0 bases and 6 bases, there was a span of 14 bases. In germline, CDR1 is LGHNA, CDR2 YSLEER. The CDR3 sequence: CASSQDNLARYEKLFF. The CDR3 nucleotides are TGCGCCAGCAGCCAAGATAATTTGGCTCGCTATGAAAAACTGTTTTTT.

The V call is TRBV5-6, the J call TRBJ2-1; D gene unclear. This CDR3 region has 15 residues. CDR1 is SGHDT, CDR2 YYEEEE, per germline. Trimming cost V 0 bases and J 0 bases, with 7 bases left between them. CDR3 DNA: TGTGCCAGCAGCTTGGAACACCACTCCTACAATGAGCAGTTCTTC. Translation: CASSLEHHSYNEQFF.

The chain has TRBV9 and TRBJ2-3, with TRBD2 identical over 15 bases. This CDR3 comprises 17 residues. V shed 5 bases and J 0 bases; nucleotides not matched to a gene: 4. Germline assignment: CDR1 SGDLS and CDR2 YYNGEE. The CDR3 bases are TGTGCCAGCAGGCGGACTAGCGGGAGGGAAAGCACAGATACGCAGTATTTT. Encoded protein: CASRRTSGRESTDTQYF. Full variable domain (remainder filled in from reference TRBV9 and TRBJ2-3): DSGVTQTPKHLITATGQRVTLRCSPRSGDLSVYWYQQSLDQGLQFLIQYYNGEERAKGNILERFSAQQFPDLHSELNLSSLELGDSALYFCASRRTSGRESTDTQYFGPGTRLTVL.

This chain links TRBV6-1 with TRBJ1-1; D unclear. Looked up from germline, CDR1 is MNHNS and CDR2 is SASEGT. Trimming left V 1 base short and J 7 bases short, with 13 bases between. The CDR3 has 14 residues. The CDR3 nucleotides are TGTGCCAGCAGTGAAGAAAGTTTCGCGGGTGAAGCTTTCTTT. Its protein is CASSEESFAGEAFF.

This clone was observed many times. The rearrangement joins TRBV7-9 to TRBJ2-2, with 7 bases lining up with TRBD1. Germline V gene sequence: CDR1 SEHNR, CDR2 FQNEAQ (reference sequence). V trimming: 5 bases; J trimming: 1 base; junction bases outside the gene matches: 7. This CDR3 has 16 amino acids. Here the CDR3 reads CASSDGRTGNTGELFF. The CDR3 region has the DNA TGTGCCAGCAGCGACGGCCGGACAGGGAACACCGGGGAGCTGTTTTTT.

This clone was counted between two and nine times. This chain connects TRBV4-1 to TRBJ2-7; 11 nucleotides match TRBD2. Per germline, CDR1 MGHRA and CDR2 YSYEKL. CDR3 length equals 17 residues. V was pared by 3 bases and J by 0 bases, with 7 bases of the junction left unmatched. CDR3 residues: CASSHHPGLADSYEQYF. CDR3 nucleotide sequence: TGCGCCAGCAGCCACCACCCGGGACTAGCGGACTCCTACGAGCAGTACTTC.

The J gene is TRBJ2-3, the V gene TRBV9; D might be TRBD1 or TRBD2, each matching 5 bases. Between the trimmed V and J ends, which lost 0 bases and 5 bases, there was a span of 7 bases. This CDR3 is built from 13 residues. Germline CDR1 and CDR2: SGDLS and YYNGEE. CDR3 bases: TGTGCCAGCAGCGTAGAGGGGAGAGATACGCAGTATTTT. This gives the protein CASSVEGRDTQYF.

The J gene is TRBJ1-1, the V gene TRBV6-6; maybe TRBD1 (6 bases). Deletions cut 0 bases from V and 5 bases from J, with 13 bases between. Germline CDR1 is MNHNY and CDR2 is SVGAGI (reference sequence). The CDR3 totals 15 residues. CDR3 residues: CASSYSMGAGTEAFF. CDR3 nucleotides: TGTGCCAGCAGTTACTCGATGGGGGCTGGAACTGAAGCTTTCTTT.

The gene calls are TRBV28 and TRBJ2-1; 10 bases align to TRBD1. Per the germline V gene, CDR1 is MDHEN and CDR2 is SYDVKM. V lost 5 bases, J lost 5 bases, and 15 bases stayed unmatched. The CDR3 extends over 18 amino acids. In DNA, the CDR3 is TGTGCCAGCAGTGCCGGGACAGGGGTTCCCGGGTCGAACAATGAGCAGTTCTTC. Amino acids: CASSAGTGVPGSNNEQFF.

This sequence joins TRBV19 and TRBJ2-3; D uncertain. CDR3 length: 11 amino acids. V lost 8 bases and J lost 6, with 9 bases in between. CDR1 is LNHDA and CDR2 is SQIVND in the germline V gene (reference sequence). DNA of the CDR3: TGTGCCAGTCAGACGGTGGATACGCAGTATTTT. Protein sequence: CASQTVDTQYF.

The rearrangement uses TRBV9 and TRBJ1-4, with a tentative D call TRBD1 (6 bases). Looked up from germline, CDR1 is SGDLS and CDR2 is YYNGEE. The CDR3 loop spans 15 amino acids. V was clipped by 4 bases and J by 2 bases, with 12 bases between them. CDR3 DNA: TGTGCCAGCAGCCGAGGGGGTGATACTAATGAAAAACTGTTTTTT. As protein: CASSRGGDTNEKLFF.

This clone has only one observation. In nucleotides, the CDR3 is TGCGCCAGCAGCCCTGAAGGGCCAGCGGGGTACACAGATACGCAGTATTTT. This codes for CASSPEGPAGYTDTQYF. The rearrangement links TRBV4-3 to TRBJ2-3, with 7 bases fitting TRBD2. This CDR3 has 17 residues. Germline CDR1 is LGHNA and CDR2 is YSLEER. V lost 4 bases to trimming and J lost 2 bases; unmatched junction nucleotides: 12.

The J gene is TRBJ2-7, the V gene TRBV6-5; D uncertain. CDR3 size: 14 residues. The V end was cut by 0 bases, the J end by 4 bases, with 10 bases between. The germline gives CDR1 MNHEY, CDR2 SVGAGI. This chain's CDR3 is CASSYSSTSYEQYF. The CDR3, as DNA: TGTGCCAGCAGTTACTCTAGTACAAGTTACGAGCAGTACTTC.

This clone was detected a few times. This CDR3 is CASSESLTEAFF. In DNA form, the CDR3 reads TGTGCCAGCAGCGAGTCCTTGACTGAAGCTTTCTTT. The rearrangement uses TRBV28 and TRBJ1-1; D call uncertain. The V gene lost 6 bases and the J gene lost 5 bases, with 10 bases spanning the gap. The CDR3 is made up of 12 amino acids. Per the germline V gene, CDR1 is MDHEN and CDR2 is SYDVKM. The whole variable domain, remainder taken from reference TRBV28 and TRBJ1-1, is DVKVTQSSRYLVKRTGEKVFLECVQDMDHENMFWYRQDPGLGLRLIYFSYDVKMKEKGDIPEGYSVSREKKERFSLILESASTNQTSMYLCASSESLTEAFFGQGTRLTVV.

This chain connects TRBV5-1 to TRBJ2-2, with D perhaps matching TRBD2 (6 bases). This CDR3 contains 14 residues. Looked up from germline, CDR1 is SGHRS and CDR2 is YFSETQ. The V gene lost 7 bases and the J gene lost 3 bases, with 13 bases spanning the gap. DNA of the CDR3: TGCGCCAGCTGTCGAACGGGGGACACCGGGGAGCTGTTTTTT. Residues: CASCRTGDTGELFF.

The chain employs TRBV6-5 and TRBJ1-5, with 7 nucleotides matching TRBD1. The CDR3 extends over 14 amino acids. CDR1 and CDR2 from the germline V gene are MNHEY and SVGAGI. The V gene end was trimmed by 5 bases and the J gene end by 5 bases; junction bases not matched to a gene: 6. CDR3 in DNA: TGTGCCAGCAGTCGTGAACAGGGGCATCAGCCCCAGCATTTT. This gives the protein CASSREQGHQPQHF.

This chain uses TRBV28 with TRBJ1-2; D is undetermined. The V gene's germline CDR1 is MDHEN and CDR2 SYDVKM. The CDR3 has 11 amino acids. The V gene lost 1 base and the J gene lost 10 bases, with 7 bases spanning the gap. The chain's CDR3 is CASSLYASYTF. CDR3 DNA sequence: TGTGCCAGCAGTTTATATGCCTCCTACACCTTC.

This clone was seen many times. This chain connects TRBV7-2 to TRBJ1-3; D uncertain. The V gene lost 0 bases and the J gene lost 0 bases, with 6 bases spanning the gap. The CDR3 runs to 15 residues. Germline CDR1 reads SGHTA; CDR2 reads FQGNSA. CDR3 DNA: TGTGCCAGCAGCTTAGCAGGCCTCTCTGGAAACACCATATATTTT. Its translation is CASSLAGLSGNTIYF.

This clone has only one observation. CDR3 in amino acids: CASSSWTVSYEQYF. Written as DNA, the CDR3 is TGTGCCAGCAGTTCTTGGACGGTTTCCTACGAGCAGTACTTC. This rearrangement joins TRBV28 to TRBJ2-7, with D unclear. Germline CDR1 and CDR2: MDHEN and SYDVKM. V dropped 4 bases and J dropped 1 base, with 11 bases sitting between them. This CDR3 has 14 amino acids.

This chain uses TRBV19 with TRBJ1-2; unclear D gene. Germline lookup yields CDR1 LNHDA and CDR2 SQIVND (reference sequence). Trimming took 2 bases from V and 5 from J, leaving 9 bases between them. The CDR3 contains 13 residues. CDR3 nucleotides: TGTGCCAGTAGTATAATGGCCGGGTATGGCTACACCTTC. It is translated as CASSIMAGYGYTF.

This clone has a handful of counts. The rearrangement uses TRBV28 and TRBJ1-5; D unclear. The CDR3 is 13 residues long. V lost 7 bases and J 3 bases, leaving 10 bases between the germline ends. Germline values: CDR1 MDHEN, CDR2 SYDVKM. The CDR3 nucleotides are TGTGCCAGCATCGGCCAATTCAATCAGCCCCAGCATTTT. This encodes CASIGQFNQPQHF.

This CDR3 reads CASSYSTGFEQFF. CDR3 sequence (DNA): TGTGCCAGCAGTTACTCGACAGGGTTTGAGCAGTTCTTC. The chain has TRBV6-5 and TRBJ2-1; 7 bases line up with TRBD1. J lost 9 bases, V lost 0 bases, and 2 bases had no gene match. The CDR3 spans 13 residues. The germline V gene has CDR1 MNHEY and CDR2 SVGAGI.

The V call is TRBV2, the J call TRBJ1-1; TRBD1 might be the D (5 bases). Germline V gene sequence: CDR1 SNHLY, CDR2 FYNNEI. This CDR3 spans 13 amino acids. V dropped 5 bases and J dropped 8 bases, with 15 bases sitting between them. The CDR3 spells CASSPEIDSEAFF. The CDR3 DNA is TGTGCCAGCAGTCCAGAGATAGACAGCGAAGCTTTCTTT. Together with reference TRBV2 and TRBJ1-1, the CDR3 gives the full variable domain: EPEVTQTPSHQVTQMGQEVILRCVPISNHLYFYWYRQILGQKVEFLVSFYNNEISEKSEIFDDQFSVERPDGSNFTLKIRSTKLEDSAMYFCASSPEIDSEAFFGQGTRLTVV.

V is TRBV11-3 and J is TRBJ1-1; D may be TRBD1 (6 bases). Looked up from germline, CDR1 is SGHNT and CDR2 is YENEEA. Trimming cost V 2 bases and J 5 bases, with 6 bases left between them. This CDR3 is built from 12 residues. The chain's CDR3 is CASSLRGTEAFF. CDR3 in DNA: TGTGCCAGCAGCTTAAGGGGGACTGAAGCTTTCTTT.